The sequence of this T cell receptor (beta chain) was determined in a study of T cell responses to AZD1222 COVID-19 vaccine. General study findings and limits: Spike-specific TCRs gained breadth and depth after people received two AZD1222 doses. Clonal diversity may have been underestimated, and the donors were mostly white British, with more females than males. Nearly half of spike-specific TCRs reportedly target variant regions that are unmutated in the B.1.351 and B.1.1.7 variants. Spike-wide vaccine-associated CD4 TCRs dominated at 160-218 and 743-854.

In regard to this clone: Its antigen is not identified.

Using immunoSEQ multiplex PCR, the repertoire was profiled, and TCRdb retains in-frame clones only, with some absent. Here the sample spans more than 95,000 clones, over 75% being singletons. The germline V gene has CDR1 MNHEY and CDR2 SVGAGI. The CDR3 length is 14 residues. V lost 11 bases and J 13 bases, leaving 29 bases between the germline ends. This chain links TRBV6-5 with TRBJ1-2, with D perhaps matching TRBD1 (6 bases). Sequenced material: peripheral blood, taken on day 0 of AZD1222 vaccination. This receptor was obtained from an adult in good health. The CDR3 protein is CACKRDTSDEKGTF. For the CDR3, the DNA is TGTGCCTGCAAAAGGGACACTTCCGATGAAAAAGGCACCTTC.